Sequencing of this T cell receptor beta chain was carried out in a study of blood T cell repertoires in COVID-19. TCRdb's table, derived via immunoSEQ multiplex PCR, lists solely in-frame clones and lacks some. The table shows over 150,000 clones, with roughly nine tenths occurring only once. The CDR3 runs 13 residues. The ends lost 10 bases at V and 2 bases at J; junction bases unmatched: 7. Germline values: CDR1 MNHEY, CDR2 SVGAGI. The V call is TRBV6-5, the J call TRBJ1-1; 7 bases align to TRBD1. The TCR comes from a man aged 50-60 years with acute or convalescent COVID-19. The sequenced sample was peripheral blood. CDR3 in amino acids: CAIQTGSNTEAFF. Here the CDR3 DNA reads TGTGCCATCCAGACAGGGTCAAACACTGAAGCTTTCTTT.